This T cell receptor beta chain was recovered during a study of T cell repertoires in cytomegalovirus infection. Turning to the study itself: The study used recently identified HLA-C-restricted and well-studied HLA-B-restricted CMV epitopes.

MiXCR, run by TCRdb on the reads, gives a single entry per CDR3 protein. Counted here are roughly 860,000 distinct CDR3 sequences, approximately 30% occurring once; the ten biggest clones make up around an eighth. This clonotype was detected only a few times. The target antigen is unknown. V lost 8 bases and J lost 0, with 17 bases in between. Per germline, CDR1 LGHNT and CDR2 FRNRAP. The CDR3 runs 16 residues. This sample comprised cultured CD8+ T cells from PBMCs, obtained from culture after CMV antigen stimulation. The chain carries TRBV12-5 and TRBJ2-1; D is undetermined. The receptor was derived from a human donor in good health (CMV status not recorded). Some clones in this sample may be carry-over from other donors' samples. The DNA of the CDR3 is TGTGCTAGTATGGCTCCCGCAGAGCTCTCCTACAATGAGCAGTTCTTC. This encodes CASMAPAELSYNEQFF.